This T cell receptor (beta chain) originates from a study of glioma-infiltrating T cells. In its sample, this clonotype was seen many times. Its antigen is undetermined. Findings of the study overall: Very few CDR3 sequences were shared between tissue and blood.

TCR alpha and beta CDR3 regions were amplified from RNA using iRepertoire nested multiplex PCR. TCRdb re-analysed the multiplex PCR reads in MiXCR, keeping a single row per CDR3 protein. Of roughly 200,000 distinct CDR3 sequences listed, roughly a third are singletons. V gave up 1 base and J gave up 5 bases, with 14 bases separating them. The CDR3 spans 15 residues. The V gene's germline CDR1 is MGHDK and CDR2 SYGVNS. The chain joins TRBV25-1 to TRBJ2-5; D is perhaps TRBD2 (6 bases). Sequenced sample: glioma tissue, nonneoplastic brain tissue, or PBMCs (not recorded which). The clonotype was recovered from a human donor with low-grade glioma or glioblastoma, undergoing nonglioma brain surgery, or in good health (not recorded which). CDR3 sequence reads: CASSELAGTGETQYF. The CDR3 coding sequence is TGTGCCAGCAGTGAATTGGCAGGGACTGGCGAGACCCAGTACTTC.